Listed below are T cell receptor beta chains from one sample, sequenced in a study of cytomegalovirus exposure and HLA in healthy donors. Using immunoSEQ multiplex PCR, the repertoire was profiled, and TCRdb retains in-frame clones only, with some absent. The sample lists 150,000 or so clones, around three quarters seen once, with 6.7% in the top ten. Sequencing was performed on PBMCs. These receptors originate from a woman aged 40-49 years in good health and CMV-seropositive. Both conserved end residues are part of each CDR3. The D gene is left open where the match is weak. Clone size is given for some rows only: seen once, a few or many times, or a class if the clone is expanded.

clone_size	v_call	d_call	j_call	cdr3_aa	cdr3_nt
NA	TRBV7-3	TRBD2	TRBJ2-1	CASSFERLAGGRNEQFF	TGTGCCAGCAGCTTCGAACGACTAGCGGGGGGGCGTAATGAGCAGTTCTTC
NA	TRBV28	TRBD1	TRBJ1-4	CASSPQDRAGKLFF	TGTGCCAGCAGTCCCCAGGACAGGGCCGGAAAACTGTTTTTT
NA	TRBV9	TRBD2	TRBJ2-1	CASSVGGGTYNEQFF	TGTGCCAGCAGCGTAGGCGGGGGTACCTACAATGAGCAGTTCTTC
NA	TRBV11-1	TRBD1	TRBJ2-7	CASSPWDRKTTKQYF	TGTGCCAGCAGCCCATGGGACAGAAAAACTACGAAGCAGTACTTC
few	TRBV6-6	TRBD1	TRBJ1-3	CASQGARERNTIYF	TGTGCCAGCCAGGGGGCGAGAGAGAGAAACACCATATATTTT
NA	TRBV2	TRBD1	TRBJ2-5	CASSDRVSETQYF	TGTGCCAGCTCGGACAGGGTTTCGGAGACCCAGTACTTC
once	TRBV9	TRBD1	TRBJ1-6	CASSVEQGSPLHF	TGTGCCAGCAGCGTAGAACAGGGGTCACCCCTCCACTTT
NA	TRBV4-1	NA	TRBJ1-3	CASSQDRDRYSGNTIYF	TGCGCCAGCAGCCAAGATAGAGACAGATACTCTGGAAACACCATATATTTT
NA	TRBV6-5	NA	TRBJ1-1	CASSPGTNTEAFF	TGTGCCAGCAGCCCAGGAACGAACACTGAAGCTTTCTTT
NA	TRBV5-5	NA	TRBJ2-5	CASSLAGETQYF	TGTGCCAGCAGCTTGGCCGGAGAGACCCAGTACTTC
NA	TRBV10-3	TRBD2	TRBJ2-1	CAIKDKGTSGGPSSYNEQFF	TGTGCCATCAAAGACAAGGGGACTAGCGGGGGGCCGAGCTCCTACAATGAGCAGTTCTTC
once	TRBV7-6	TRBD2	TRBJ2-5	CASSPLAWLAGQETQYF	TGTGCCAGCAGCCCCCTCGCTTGGCTAGCGGGGCAAGAGACCCAGTACTTC
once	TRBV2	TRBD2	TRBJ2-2	CASRLTSANTGELFF	TGTGCCAGCAGGCTTACTAGCGCGAACACCGGGGAGCTGTTTTTT
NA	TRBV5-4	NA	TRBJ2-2	CASRDRSYTGELFF	TGTGCCAGCAGAGACAGGTCTTACACCGGGGAGCTGTTTTTT
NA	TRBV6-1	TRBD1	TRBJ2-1	CASRDRAYNEQFF	TGTGCCAGCAGGGACAGGGCCTACAATGAGCAGTTCTTC
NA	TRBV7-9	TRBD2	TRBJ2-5	CASSSGGFETQYF	TGTGCCAGCAGCTCGGGGGGGTTCGAGACCCAGTACTTC
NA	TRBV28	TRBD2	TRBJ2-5	CASRSSGGGETQYF	TGTGCCAGCAGGTCTAGCGGGGGAGGAGAGACCCAGTACTTC
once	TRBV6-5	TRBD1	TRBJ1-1	CASSSRQGTEAFF	TGTGCCAGCAGTTCTAGACAGGGCACTGAAGCTTTCTTT
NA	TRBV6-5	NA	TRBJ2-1	CASSSLPGNNEQFF	TGTGCCAGCAGTTCCCTGCCAGGGAACAATGAGCAGTTCTTC
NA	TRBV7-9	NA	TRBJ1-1	CASSLRQGMNTEAFF	TGTGCCAGCAGCTTAAGGCAGGGAATGAACACTGAAGCTTTCTTT
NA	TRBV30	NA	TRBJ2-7	CAWSVGAFEQYF	TGTGCCTGGAGTGTTGGGGCGTTCGAGCAGTACTTC
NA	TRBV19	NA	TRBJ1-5	CASREVEYSNQPQHF	TGTGCCAGTCGCGAGGTGGAGTATAGCAATCAGCCCCAGCATTTT
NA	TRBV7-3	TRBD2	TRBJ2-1	CASSSSGGPDNEQFF	TGTGCCAGCAGCTCGAGCGGGGGCCCCGACAATGAGCAGTTCTTC
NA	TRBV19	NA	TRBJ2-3	CASSVKTSTDTQYF	TGTGCCAGTAGCGTAAAGACTAGTACGGATACGCAGTATTTT